This section outlines one T cell receptor beta chain sequence together with its context. From germline, CDR1 is LGHDT and CDR2 YNNKEL (reference sequence). This CDR3 region has 13 residues. Trimming took 5 bases from V and 1 from J, leaving 8 bases between them. Clinical histories supplied by participants themselves formed the basis of cohort assignment. Each recovered donor of Cohort 3 presented with two negative PCRs, clearance, or symptom resolution. The sample belongs to a study of blood T cell repertoires in COVID-19. Study overall: The cDNA or gDNA used as material had been derived from T cells, B-cell-depleted T cells, or PBMCs.

How the authors handled the data: From reference gene primer amplification, estimates of nucleated cell counts were derived. The assay was immunoSEQ multiplex PCR, and TCRdb's table has in-frame clones only and misses some. V and J calls and clone size follow that table, whereas D and trimming were derived from the DNA. The table includes roughly 330,000 clones, roughly 88% detected once. Sequencing was done on a sample of PBMCs or T cells enriched from blood (not recorded which). The TCR originated in a man aged 25 to 40 who had recovered from COVID-19. The chain uses TRBV3-1 (or the pseudogene TRBV3-2) and TRBJ1-1; D is undetermined. CDR3 sequence: CASSSLRNTEAFF. The CDR3 DNA reads TGTGCCAGCAGCAGTTTGAGGAACACTGAAGCTTTCTTT.